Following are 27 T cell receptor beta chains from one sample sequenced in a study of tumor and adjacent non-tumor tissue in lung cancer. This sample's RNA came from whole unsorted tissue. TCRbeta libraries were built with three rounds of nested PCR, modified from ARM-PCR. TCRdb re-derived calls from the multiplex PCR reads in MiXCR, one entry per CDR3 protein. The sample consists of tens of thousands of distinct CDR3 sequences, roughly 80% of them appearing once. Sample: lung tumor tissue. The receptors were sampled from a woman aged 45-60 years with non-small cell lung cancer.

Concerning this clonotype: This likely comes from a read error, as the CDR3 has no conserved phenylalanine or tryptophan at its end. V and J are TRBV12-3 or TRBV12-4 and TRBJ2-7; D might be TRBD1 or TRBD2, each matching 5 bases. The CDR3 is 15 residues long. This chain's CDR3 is CASSLRGESSYKQYC. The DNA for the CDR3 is TGTGCCAGCAGCTTGAGGGGCGAGAGCTCCTACAAGCAGTACTGC.

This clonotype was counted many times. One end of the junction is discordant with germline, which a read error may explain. CDR3 DNA sequence: TGCAGGGCTAACCAAAACAGGGAAGTGGAAGGCTACACCTTC. Encoded protein: CRANQNREVEGYTF. The V gene is TRBV20-1, the J gene TRBJ1-2; D is perhaps TRBD1 (6 bases). Germline CDR1 reads DFQATT; CDR2 reads SNEGSKA (reference sequence). The CDR3 spans 14 residues.

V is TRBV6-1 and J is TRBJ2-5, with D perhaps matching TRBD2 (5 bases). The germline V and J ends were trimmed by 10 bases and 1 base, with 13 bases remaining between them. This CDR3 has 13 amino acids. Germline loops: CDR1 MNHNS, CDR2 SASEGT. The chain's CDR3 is CATIRTFQETQYF. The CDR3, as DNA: TGTGCCACCATTAGGACTTTCCAAGAGACCCAGTACTTC.

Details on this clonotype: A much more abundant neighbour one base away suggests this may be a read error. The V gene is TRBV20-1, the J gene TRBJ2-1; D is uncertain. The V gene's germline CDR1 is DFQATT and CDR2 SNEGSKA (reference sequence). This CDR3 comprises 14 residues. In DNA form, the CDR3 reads TGCAGTGCTTTACTTTCGAGTAGCTCCAATGAGCAGTCCTTC. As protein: CSALLSSSSNEQSF.

CDR3 in amino acids: CASSVEGRSVYNEQFF. In DNA, the CDR3 is TGTGCCAGCAGCGTAGAGGGTAGGTCGGTCTACAATGAGCAGTTCTTC. The chain couples TRBV9 to TRBJ2-1; D gene unclear. CDR3 length: 16 amino acids. Germline CDR1 and CDR2: SGDLS and YYNGEE. With 0 bases removed from V and 3 bases from J, the gap between germline ends came to 13 bases.

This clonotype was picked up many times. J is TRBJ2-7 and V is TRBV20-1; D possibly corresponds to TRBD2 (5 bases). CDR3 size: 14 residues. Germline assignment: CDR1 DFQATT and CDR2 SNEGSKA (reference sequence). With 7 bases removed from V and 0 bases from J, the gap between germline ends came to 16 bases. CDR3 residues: CSVRLAASSYEQYF. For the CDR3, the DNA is TGCAGTGTTCGTCTAGCTGCAAGCTCCTACGAGCAGTACTTC.

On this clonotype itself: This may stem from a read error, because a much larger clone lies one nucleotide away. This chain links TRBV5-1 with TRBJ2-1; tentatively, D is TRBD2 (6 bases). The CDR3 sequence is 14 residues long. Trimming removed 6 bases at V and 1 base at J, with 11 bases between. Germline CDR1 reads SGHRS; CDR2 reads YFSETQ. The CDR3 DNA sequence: TGCGCCAGCAACCCGGGGGAGTCCTACAATGAGCAGTTCTTC. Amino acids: CASNPGESYNEQFF.

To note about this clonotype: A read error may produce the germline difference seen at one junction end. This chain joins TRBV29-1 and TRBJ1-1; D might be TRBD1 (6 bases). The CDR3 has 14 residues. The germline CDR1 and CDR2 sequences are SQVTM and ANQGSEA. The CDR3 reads CSVDADRVDTQAFF. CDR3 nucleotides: TGCAGCGTTGACGCGGACAGAGTTGACACTCAAGCTTTCTTT.

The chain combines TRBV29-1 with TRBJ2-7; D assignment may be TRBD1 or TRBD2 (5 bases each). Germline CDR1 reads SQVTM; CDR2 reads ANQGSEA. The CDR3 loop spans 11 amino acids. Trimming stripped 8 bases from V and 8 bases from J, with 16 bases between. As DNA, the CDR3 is TGCAGCATCTCCCGGGACGGCAAGCAGTACTTC. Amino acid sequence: CSISRDGKQYF.

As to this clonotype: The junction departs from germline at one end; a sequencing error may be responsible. CDR3: CANSLRQLTYEQYF. The CDR3 DNA reads TGTGCCAACAGTTTAAGACAGCTCACCTACGAGCAGTACTTC. V gene TRBV28 combines with J gene TRBJ2-7; possibly TRBD1 for D (5 bases). Germline CDR1 MDHEN, CDR2 SYDVKM. This CDR3 has 14 residues.

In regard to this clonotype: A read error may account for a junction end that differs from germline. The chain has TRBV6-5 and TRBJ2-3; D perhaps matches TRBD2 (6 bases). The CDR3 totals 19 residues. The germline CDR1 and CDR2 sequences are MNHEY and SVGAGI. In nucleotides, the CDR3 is TGTGCCAACAGTTACTCCATCCGGGACTCCCCCCGAACCACAGATAGGCAGTATTTT. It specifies CANSYSIRDSPRTTDRQYF.

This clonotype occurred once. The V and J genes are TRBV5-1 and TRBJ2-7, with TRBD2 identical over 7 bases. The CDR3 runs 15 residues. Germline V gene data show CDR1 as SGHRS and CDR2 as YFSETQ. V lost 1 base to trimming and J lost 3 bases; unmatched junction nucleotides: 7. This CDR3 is CASSLQLTGGYEQYF. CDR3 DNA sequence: TGCGCCAGCAGCTTGCAACTAACGGGAGGCTACGAGCAGTACTTC. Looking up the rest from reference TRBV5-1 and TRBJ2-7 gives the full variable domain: KAGVTQTPRYLIKTRGQQVTLSCSPISGHRSVSWYQQTPGQGLQFLFEYFSETQRNKGNFPGRFSGRQFSNSRSEMNVSTLELGDSALYLCASSLQLTGGYEQYFGPGTRLTVT.

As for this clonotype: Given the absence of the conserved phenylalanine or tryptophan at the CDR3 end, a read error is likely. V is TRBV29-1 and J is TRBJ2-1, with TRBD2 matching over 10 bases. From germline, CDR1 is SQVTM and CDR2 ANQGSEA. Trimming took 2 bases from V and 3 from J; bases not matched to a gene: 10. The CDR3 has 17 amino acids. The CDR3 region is CSVEFPRLAGVYNEQFL. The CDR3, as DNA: TGCAGCGTTGAATTCCCCAGGCTAGCGGGAGTCTACAATGAGCAGTTCTTA.

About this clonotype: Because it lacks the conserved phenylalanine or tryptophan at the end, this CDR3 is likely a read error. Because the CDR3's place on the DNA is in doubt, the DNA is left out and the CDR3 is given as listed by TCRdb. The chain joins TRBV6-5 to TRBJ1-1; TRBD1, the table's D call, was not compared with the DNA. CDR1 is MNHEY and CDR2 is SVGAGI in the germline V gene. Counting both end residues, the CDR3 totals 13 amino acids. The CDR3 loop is CASRNPRGTESFL.

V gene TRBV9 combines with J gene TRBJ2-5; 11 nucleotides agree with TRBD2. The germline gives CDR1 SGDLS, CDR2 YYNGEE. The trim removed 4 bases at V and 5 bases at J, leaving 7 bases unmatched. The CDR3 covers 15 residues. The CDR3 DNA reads TGTGCCAGCAGCCTCATAGCGGGAGGGCTGGAGACCCAGTACTTC. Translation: CASSLIAGGLETQYF.

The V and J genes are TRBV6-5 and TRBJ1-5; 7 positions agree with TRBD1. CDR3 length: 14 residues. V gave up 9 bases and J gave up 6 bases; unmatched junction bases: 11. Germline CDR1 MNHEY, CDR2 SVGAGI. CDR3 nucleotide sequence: TGTGCCAGTAGCTACAACAGGGGCAGTCAGCCCCAGCATTTT. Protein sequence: CASSYNRGSQPQHF.

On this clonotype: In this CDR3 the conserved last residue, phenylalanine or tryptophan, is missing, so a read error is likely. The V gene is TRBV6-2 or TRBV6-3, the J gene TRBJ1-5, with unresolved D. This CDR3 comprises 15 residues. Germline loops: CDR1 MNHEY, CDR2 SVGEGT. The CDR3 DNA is TGTACCAGCAGTTACCATTGGCCAGGCAATCAGCCCCAGCATCTT. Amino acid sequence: CTSSYHWPGNQPQHL.

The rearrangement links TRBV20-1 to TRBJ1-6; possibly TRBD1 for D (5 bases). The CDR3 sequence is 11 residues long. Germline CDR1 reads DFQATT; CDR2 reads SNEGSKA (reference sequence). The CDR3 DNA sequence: TGCCGCTCCCGGGATGGGGGGACCTTCCACTTT. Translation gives CRSRDGGTFHF.

Written as DNA, the CDR3 is TGTGTCAGTAGCCTCGGTGGTGTAGCAGGATTAGGTGAGCAGTTCTTC. Amino acids: CVSSLGGVAGLGEQFF. The rearrangement links TRBV11-2 to TRBJ2-1; D gene ambiguous. Germline CDR1 is SGHAT and CDR2 is FQNNGV. This CDR3 is built from 16 residues.

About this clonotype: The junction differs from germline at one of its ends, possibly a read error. CDR3 residues: CRVSSGRETDMQYF. CDR3 sequence (DNA): TGCAGGGTTTCTAGCGGGAGAGAGACAGATATGCAGTATTTT. The genes are TRBV29-1 and TRBJ2-3; the match to TRBD2 covers 10 bases. The CDR3 extends over 14 amino acids. Per the germline V gene, CDR1 is SQVTM and CDR2 is ANQGSEA.

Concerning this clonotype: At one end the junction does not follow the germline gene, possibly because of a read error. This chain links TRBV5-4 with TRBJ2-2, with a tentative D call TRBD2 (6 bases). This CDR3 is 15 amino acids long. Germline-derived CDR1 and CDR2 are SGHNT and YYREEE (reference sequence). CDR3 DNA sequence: TGTGCCAGCAAACAAGGAGGGGCGAACACCGGGGGGCTGTTTTTT. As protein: CASKQGGANTGGLFF.

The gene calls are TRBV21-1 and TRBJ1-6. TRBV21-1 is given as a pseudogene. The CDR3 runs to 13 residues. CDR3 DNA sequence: TGTGCCAGCAGTGTATCCTATAAATCACCCCTCCACTTT. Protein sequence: CASSVSYKSPLHF.

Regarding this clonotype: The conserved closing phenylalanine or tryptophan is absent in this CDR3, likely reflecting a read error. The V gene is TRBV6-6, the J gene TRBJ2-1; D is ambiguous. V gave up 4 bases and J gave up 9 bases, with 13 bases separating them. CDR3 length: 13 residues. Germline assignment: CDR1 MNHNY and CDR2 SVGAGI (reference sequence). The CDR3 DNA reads TGTGCCAGCAGTTCCCCTGAGACCAGTGAGCAGTTCGTC. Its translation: CASSSPETSEQFV.

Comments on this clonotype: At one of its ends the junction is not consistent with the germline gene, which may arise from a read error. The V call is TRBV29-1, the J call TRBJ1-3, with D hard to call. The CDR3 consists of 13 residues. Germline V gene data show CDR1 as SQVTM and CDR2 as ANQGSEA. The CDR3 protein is CSIEDNSGNTICF. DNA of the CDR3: TGCAGCATTGAAGACAACTCTGGAAACACCATATGTTTT. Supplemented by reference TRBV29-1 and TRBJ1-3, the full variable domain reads SAVISQKPSRDICQRGTSLTIQCQVDSQVTMMFWYRQQPGQSLTLIATANQGSEATYESGFVIDKFPISRPNLTFSTLTVSNMSPEDSSIYLCSIEDNSGNTICFGEGSWLTVV.

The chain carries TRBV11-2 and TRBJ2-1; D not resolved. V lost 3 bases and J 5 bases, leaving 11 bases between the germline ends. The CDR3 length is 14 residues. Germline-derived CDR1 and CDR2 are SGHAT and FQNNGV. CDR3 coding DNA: TGTGCCAGCAGCTTTCGCAATACCGACAATGAGCAGTTCTTC. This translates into CASSFRNTDNEQFF.

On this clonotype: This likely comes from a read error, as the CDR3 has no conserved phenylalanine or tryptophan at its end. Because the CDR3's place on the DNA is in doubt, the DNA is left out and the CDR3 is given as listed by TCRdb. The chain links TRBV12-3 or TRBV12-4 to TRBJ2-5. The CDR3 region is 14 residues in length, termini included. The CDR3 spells CASSLFGLQETQCL.

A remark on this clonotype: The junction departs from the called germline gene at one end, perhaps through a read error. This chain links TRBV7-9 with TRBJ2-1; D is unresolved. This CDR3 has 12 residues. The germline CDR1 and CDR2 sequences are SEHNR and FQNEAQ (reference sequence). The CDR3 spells CASGHSENGQFF. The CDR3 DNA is TGTGCCAGCGGCCATAGTGAGAATGGGCAGTTCTTC.